This record looks at one TCR beta chain sequence and its context. This entry comes from a study of blood T cell repertoires in COVID-19. Germline V gene data show CDR1 as SGHDT and CDR2 as YYEEEE. V lost 2 bases, J lost 0 bases, and 8 bases lay in between. The CDR3 consists of 14 residues. The assay was immunoSEQ multiplex PCR, and TCRdb's table has in-frame clones only and misses some. This table has approximately 200,000 clones, around 90% appearing once. No more than 2 weeks before study entry, exposed participants had met a case of COVID-19. Sequenced sample: PBMCs or T cells enriched from blood (not recorded which). This chain uses TRBV5-6 with TRBJ2-5, with unresolved D. The receptor was isolated from a woman younger than 45 who had been exposed to COVID-19. CDR3 bases: TGTGCCAGCAGCTTAGCGCTTTACCAAGAGACCCAGTACTTC. This gives the protein CASSLALYQETQYF.